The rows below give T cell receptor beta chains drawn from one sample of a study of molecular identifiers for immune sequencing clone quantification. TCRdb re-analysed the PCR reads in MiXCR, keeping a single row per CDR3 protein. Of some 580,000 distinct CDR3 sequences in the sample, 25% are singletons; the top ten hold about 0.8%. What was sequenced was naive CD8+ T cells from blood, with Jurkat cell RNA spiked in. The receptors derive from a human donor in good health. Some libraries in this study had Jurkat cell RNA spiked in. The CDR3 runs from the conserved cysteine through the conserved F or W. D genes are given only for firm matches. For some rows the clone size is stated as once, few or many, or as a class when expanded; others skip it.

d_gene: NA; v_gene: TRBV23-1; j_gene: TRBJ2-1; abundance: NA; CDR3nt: TGCGCCAGCAGTCATTCTACGAGGGTTGCCTCCTACAATGAGCAGTTCTTC; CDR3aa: CASSHSTRVASYNEQFF
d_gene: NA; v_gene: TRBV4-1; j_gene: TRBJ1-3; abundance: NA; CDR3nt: TGCGCCAGCAGCAAAGACGGTCACTCTGGAAACACCATATATTTT; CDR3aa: CASSKDGHSGNTIYF
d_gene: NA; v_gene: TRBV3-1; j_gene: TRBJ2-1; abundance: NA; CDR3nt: TGTGCCAGCAGCCAATATGACAGGCGGGAGCAGTTCTTC; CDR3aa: CASSQYDRREQFF
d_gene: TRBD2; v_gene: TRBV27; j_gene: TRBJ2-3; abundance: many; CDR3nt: TGTGCCAGCAGTCCCCGGACTAGGGCAGATACGCAGTATTTT; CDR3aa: CASSPRTRADTQYF
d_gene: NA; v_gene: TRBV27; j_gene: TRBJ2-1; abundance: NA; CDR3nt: TGTGCCAGCAGTCCCCTAAAAGGCCTCCTATACAATGAGCAGTTCTTC; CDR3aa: CASSPLKGLLYNEQFF
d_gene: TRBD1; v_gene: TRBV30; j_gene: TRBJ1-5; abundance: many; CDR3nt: TGTGCCTGGAGTCCCGGACAGGGGGCCGCTTATAGCAATCAGCCCCAGCATTTT; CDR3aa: CAWSPGQGAAYSNQPQHF
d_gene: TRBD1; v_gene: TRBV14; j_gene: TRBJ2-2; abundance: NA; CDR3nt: TGTGCCAGCAGCCCTTACACCGGGACAGGGACGTTTCCCGGGGAGCTGTTTTTT; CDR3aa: CASSPYTGTGTFPGELFF
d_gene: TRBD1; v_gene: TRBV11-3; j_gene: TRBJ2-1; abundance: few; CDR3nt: TGTGCCAGCAGCCCTCGGGACAGAAGCTCCTACAATGAGCAGTTCTTC; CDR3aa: CASSPRDRSSYNEQFF
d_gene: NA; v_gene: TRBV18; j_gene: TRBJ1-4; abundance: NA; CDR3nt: TGTGCCAGCTCACCCCCAGGGGTGGTTGATGAAAAACTGTTTTTT; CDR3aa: CASSPPGVVDEKLFF
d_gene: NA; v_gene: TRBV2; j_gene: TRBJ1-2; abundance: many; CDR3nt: TGTGCCAGCAGTGAAATGGCAGCATATGGCTACACCTTC; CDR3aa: CASSEMAAYGYTF
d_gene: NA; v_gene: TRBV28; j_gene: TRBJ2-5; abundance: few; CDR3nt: TGTGCCAGCACATCCAGCCGGGGCTTATCTACTGTACAAGAGACCCAGTACTTC; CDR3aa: CASTSSRGLSTVQETQYF
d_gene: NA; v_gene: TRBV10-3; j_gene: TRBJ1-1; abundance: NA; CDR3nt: TGTGCCATCAGTGAGTGGGGCGCCGGGAACACTGAAGCTTTCTTT; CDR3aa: CAISEWGAGNTEAFF
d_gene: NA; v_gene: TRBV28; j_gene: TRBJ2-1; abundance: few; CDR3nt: TGTGCCAGCAGTTTTCCTGGACTCGGATGGAAGGAGCAGTTCTTC; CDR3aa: CASSFPGLGWKEQFF
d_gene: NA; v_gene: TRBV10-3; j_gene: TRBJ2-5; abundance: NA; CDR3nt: TGTGCCATCAGTGCGTCGCCAGGCCAGCAAGAGCCCCAGTACTTC; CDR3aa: CAISASPGQQEPQYF
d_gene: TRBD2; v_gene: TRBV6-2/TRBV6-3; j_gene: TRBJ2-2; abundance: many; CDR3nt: TGTGCCAGCCTGGAGCGGGAGATCAACACCGGGGAGCTGTTTTTT; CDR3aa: CASLEREINTGELFF
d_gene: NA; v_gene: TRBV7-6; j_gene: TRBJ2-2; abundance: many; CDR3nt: TGTGCCAGCAGCTCCCTCGGGGCCTCCACCGGGGAGCTGTTTTTT; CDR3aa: CASSSLGASTGELFF
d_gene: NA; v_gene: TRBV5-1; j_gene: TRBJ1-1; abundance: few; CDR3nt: TGCGCCAGCAGGTTAGGCACTACTGGCGGGAACACTGAAGCTTTCTTT; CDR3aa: CASRLGTTGGNTEAFF
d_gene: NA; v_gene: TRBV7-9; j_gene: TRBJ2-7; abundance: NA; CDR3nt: TGTGCCAGCGGCCAGGGGGGAAACGAGCAGTACTTC; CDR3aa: CASGQGGNEQYF
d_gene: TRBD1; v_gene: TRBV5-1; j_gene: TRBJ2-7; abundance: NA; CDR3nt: TGCGCCAGTTCGCGGGACAGGGCAACCTACGAGCAGTACTTC; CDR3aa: CASSRDRATYEQYF
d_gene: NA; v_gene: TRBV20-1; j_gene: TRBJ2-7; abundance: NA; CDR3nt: TGCAGTGCTAGTTTCGCGGGGGCAGCCGAGCAGTCCTTC; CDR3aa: CSASFAGAAEQSF
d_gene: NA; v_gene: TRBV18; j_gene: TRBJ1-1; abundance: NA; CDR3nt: TGTGCCAGCTCACCACCGGGGTATGCTGAAGCTTTCTTT; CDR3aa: CASSPPGYAEAFF
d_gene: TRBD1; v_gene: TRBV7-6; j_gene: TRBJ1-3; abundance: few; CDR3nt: TGTGCCAGCAGCGCGGACAGGGGAAACACCATATATTTT; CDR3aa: CASSADRGNTIYF
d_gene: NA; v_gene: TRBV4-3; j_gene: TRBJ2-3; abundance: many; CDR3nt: TGCGCCAGCAGTGATAGGGCAGGGGCCAGCACAGATACGCAGTATTTT; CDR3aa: CASSDRAGASTDTQYF
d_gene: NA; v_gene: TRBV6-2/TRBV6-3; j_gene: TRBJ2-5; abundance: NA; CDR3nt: TGTGCCAGCAGTACGGGCCAGGGGACGAAGCCCCAGTACTTC; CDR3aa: CASSTGQGTKPQYF
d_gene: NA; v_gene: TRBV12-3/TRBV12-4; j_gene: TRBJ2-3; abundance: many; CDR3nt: TGTGCCAGCAGTTTCACGGAGACAGATACGCAGTATTTT; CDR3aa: CASSFTETDTQYF
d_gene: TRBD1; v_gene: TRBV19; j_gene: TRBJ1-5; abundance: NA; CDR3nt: TGTGCCAGTAGTTCGTGGGAACAGGGGGATCAGCCCCAGCATTTT; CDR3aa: CASSSWEQGDQPQHF
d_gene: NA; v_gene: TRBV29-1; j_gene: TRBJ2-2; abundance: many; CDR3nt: TGCAGCGTTGATTGGGGGAACACCGGGGAGCTGTTTTTT; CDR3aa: CSVDWGNTGELFF
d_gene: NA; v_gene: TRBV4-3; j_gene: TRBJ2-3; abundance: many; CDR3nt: TGCGCCAGCAGCCCCGTTGTACGAGATACGCAGTATTTT; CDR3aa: CASSPVVRDTQYF
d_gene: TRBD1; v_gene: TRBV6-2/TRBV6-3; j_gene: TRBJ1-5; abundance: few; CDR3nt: TGTGCCAGCAGTTACAGGGGGCCTCAGCCCCAGCATTTT; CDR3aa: CASSYRGPQPQHF
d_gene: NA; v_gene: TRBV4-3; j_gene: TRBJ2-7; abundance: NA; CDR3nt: TGCGCCAGCAGCCAAGATCCGCTGACCTCCTACGAGCAGTACTTC; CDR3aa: CASSQDPLTSYEQYF
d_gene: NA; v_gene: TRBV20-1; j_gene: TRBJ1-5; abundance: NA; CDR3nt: TGCAGTGCCCGCGGAGGTAGCAATCAGCCCCAGCATTTT; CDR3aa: CSARGGSNQPQHF
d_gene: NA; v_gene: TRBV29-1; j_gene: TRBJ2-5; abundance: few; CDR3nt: TGCAGCGTTGAATCAGGGCGGATAGAGACCCAGTACTTC; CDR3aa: CSVESGRIETQYF
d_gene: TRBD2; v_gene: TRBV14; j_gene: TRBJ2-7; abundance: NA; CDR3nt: TGTGCCAGCAGCCAAGATCCTAGCGGGAGACACGAGCAGTACTTC; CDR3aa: CASSQDPSGRHEQYF
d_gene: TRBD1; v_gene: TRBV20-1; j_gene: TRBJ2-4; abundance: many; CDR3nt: TGCAGTGCTAACGACAGGGTCTCCCTAGCCAAAAACATTCAGTACTTC; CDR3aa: CSANDRVSLAKNIQYF
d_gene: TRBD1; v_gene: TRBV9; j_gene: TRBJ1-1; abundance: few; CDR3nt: TGTGCCAGCAGCGTCGCTGGACAGGGCTACTCGGACACTGAAGCTTTCTTT; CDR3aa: CASSVAGQGYSDTEAFF
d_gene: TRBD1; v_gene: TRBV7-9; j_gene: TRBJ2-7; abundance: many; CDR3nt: TGTGCCAGCAGCGTGACAGGGGGCGCGGGCGAGCAGTACTTC; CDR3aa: CASSVTGGAGEQYF
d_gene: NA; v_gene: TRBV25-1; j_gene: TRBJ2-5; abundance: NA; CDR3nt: TGTGCCAGCACTCCGCCCGGCACTCCGGGAATAGAGACCCAGTACTTC; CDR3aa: CASTPPGTPGIETQYF
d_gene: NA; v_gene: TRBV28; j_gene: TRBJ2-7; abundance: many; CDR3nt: TGTGCCAGCAGTTCCTCCGTTGGGGCGCTATATCGCGAGCAGTACTTC; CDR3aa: CASSSSVGALYREQYF
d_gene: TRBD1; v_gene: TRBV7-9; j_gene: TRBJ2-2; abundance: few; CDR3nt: TGTGCCAGCAGCTTAGGACAGGGGGTCTCCGGGGAGCTGTTTTTT; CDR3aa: CASSLGQGVSGELFF
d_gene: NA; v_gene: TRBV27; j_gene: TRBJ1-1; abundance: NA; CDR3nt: TGTGCCAGCAGTTGGGGGAGGGGGGACACTGAAGCTTTCTTT; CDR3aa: CASSWGRGDTEAFF
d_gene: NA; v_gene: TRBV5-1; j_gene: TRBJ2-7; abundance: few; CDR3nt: TGCGCCAGCAGCTTGGCCGCGGGCAATGAGCAGTACTTC; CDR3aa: CASSLAAGNEQYF
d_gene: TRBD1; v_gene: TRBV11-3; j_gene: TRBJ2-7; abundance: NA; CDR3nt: TGTGCCAGCAGCTTCTCGACAGGGGGCTCCTACGAGCAGTACTTC; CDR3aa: CASSFSTGGSYEQYF
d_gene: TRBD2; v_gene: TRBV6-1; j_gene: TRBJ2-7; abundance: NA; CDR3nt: TGTGCCAGCACCGAAGGACTAGCGGTGGGGAGCTCCTGCGAGCAGTACTTC; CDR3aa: CASTEGLAVGSSCEQYF
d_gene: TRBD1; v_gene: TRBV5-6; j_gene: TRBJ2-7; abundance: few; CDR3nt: TGTGCCAGCAGCCCAAGAGGGACAGGCTACGAGCAGTACTTC; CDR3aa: CASSPRGTGYEQYF
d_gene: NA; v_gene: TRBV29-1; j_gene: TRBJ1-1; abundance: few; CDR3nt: TGCCGCGTTGGGGGCGGGGGGCAACGAGCTGAAGCTTTCTTT; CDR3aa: CRVGGGGQRAEAFF
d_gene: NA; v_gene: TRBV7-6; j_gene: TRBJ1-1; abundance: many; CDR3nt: TGTGCCAGCAGTGTAGGTAGTGGCGGAATTGAAGCTTTCTTT; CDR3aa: CASSVGSGGIEAFF
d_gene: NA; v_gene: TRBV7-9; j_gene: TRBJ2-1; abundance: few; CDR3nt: TGTGCCAGCAGCTTAGTAGTGGGTCCCTCAAACTACAATGAGCAGTTCTTC; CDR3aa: CASSLVVGPSNYNEQFF
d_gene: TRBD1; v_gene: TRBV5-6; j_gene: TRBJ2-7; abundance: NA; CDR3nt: TGTGCCAGCAGCTTGGAGGGACAGGGTATATACGAGCAGTACTTC; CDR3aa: CASSLEGQGIYEQYF
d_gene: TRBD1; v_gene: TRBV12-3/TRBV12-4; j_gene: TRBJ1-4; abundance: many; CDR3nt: TGTGCCAGCACCCTACGGACAGGGGCGGTTGAAAAACTGTTTTTT; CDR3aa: CASTLRTGAVEKLFF
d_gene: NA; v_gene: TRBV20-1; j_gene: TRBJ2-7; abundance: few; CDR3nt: TGCAGTGCTAGAGAGCCCTCGGACTACGAGCAGTACTTC; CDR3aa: CSAREPSDYEQYF
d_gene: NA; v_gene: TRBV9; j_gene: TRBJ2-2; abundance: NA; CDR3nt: TGTGCCAGCAGCGTACTGTTAGAGGACACCGGGGAGCTGTTTTTT; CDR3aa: CASSVLLEDTGELFF
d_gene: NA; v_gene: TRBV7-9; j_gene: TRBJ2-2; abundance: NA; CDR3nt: TGTGCCAGCAGCTTAGCTTCCCTAGCGTACACCGGGGAGCTGGTTTTT; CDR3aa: CASSLASLAYTGELVF
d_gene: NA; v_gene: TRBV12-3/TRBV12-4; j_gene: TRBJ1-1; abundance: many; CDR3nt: TGTGCCAGCAGTACCTGGCCGGAAGACACTGAAGCTTTCTTT; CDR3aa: CASSTWPEDTEAFF
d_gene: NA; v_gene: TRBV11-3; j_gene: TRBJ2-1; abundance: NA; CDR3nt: TGTGCCAGCGGCTTAGGAGGGATCCCGTACAATGAGCAGTTCTTC; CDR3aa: CASGLGGIPYNEQFF
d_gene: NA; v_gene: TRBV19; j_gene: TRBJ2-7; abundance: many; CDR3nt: TGTGCCAGTAGTTCCTGGACCGACGGGGCGAGAGAGGAGCAGTACTTC; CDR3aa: CASSSWTDGAREEQYF
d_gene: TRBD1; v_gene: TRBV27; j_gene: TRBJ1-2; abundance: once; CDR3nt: TGTGCCAGCAGTTTAGGGACAGGGACAGCTAACTATGGCTACACCTTC; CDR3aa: CASSLGTGTANYGYTF